A selection of T cell receptor beta chains follows, all from one sample in a study of naive and memory T cell subsets. Each CDR3 protein is one row after TCRdb ran MiXCR on the UMI-ligation and nested PCR reads. The sample includes 95,000 to 150,000 distinct CDR3 sequences, roughly 36% of them seen just once. Sequences were obtained from central memory CD4+ T cells from blood. The receptors here all came from a human donor in good health. The CDR3 runs from the conserved cysteine through the conserved F or W. D genes are given only for firm matches. The size entry is marked missing in some rows and otherwise reads once, few, many or a size class.

cdr3_length: 15
d_call: -
v_call: TRBV27
j_call: TRBJ2-5
clone_size: many
cdr3_nt: TGTGCCAGCAGTTTAAATGCTAGATTACAAGAGACCCAGTACTTC
cdr3_aa: CASSLNARLQETQYF

cdr3_length: 13
d_call: -
v_call: TRBV7-2
j_call: TRBJ1-1
clone_size: many
cdr3_nt: TGTGCCAGCAGCCAGGGGAGGAACACTGAAGCTTTCTTT
cdr3_aa: CASSQGRNTEAFF

cdr3_length: 16
d_call: -
v_call: TRBV5-1
j_call: TRBJ2-2
clone_size: -
cdr3_nt: TGCGCCAGCAGCCAACGCACGGGACAGAACACCGGGGAGCTGTTTTTT
cdr3_aa: CASSQRTGQNTGELFF

cdr3_length: 19
d_call: TRBD1
v_call: TRBV10-2
j_call: TRBJ2-2
clone_size: many
cdr3_nt: TGCGCCAGCAGTGAGTTACCAGAATTACGGACAGGAAGGTCCGGGGAGCTGTTTTTT
cdr3_aa: CASSELPELRTGRSGELFF

cdr3_length: 15
d_call: -
v_call: TRBV6-5
j_call: TRBJ1-6
clone_size: -
cdr3_nt: TGTGCCAGCAGGTTAATTGGGGCGGGTAATTCACCCCTCCACTTT
cdr3_aa: CASRLIGAGNSPLHF

cdr3_length: 14
d_call: TRBD2
v_call: TRBV19
j_call: TRBJ2-7
clone_size: -
cdr3_nt: TGTGCCAGTAGTCGGGCTAGCGGGGGCTACGAGCAGTACTTC
cdr3_aa: CASSRASGGYEQYF

cdr3_length: 14
d_call: -
v_call: TRBV6-6
j_call: TRBJ1-5
clone_size: -
cdr3_nt: TGTGCCAGCAGACCACAGGGTAGGAATCAGCCCCAGCATTTT
cdr3_aa: CASRPQGRNQPQHF

cdr3_length: 17
d_call: TRBD2
v_call: TRBV7-8
j_call: TRBJ2-3
clone_size: -
cdr3_nt: TGTGCCAGCAGCCAGACCAGGAGCGGGAGTAGAGCAGATACGCAGTATTTT
cdr3_aa: CASSQTRSGSRADTQYF

cdr3_length: 13
d_call: -
v_call: TRBV12-3/TRBV12-4
j_call: TRBJ2-7
clone_size: many
cdr3_nt: TGTGCCAGCAGTTTAAGTTCGACCTACGAGCAGTACTTC
cdr3_aa: CASSLSSTYEQYF

cdr3_length: 14
d_call: -
v_call: TRBV30
j_call: TRBJ1-1
clone_size: -
cdr3_nt: TGTGCCTGGAGTGTACTCAGGGGAAGGACTGAAGCTTTCTTT
cdr3_aa: CAWSVLRGRTEAFF

cdr3_length: 11
d_call: -
v_call: TRBV2
j_call: TRBJ1-6
clone_size: few
cdr3_nt: TGTGCCAGCAGTGATTATTCACCCCTCCACTTT
cdr3_aa: CASSDYSPLHF

cdr3_length: 12
d_call: -
v_call: TRBV20-1
j_call: TRBJ2-1
clone_size: -
cdr3_nt: TGCAGTGCTAGGGTTGCAGGGGATGAGCAGTTCTTC
cdr3_aa: CSARVAGDEQFF

cdr3_length: 14
d_call: TRBD1
v_call: TRBV12-3/TRBV12-4
j_call: TRBJ1-1
clone_size: -
cdr3_nt: TGTGCCAGCAGTTTCGGACAGGGGAGGACTGAAGCTTTCTTT
cdr3_aa: CASSFGQGRTEAFF

cdr3_length: 16
d_call: -
v_call: TRBV15
j_call: TRBJ2-5
clone_size: -
cdr3_nt: TGTGCCACCAGCAAAAGGGCGGGACTCGGGATAGAGACCCAGTACTTC
cdr3_aa: CATSKRAGLGIETQYF

cdr3_length: 17
d_call: TRBD2
v_call: TRBV4-1
j_call: TRBJ2-1
clone_size: -
cdr3_nt: TGCGCCAGCAGCCAAGGGGGAGGCGGGAGAGATCACAATGAGCAGTTCTTC
cdr3_aa: CASSQGGGGRDHNEQFF

cdr3_length: 13
d_call: -
v_call: TRBV10-3
j_call: TRBJ2-5
clone_size: few
cdr3_nt: TGTGCCATCAGTACGGCGTACCAAGAGACCCAGTACTTC
cdr3_aa: CAISTAYQETQYF